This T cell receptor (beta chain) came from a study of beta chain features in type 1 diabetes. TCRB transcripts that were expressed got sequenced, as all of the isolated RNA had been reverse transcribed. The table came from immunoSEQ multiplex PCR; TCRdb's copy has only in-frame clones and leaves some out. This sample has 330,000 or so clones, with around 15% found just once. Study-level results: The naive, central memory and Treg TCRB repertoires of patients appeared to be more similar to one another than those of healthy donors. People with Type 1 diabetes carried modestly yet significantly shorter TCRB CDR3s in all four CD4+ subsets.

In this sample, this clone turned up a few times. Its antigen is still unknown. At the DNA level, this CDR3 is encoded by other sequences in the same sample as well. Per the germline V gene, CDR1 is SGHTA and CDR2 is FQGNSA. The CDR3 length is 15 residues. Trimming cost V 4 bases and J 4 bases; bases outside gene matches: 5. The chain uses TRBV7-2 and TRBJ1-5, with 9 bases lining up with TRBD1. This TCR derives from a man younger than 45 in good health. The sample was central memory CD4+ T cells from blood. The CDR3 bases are TGTGCCAGCAGCTCGGGGACAGGGTGGAATCAGCCCCAGCATTTT. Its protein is CASSSGTGWNQPQHF.